This T cell receptor (beta chain) is drawn from a study of monozygotic twins with inflammatory bowel disease. TCRdb re-called the 5' RACE reads and gives one entry per CDR3 protein, without DNA. The specimen's table records more than 300,000 distinct CDR3 sequences. Sequences were obtained from blood. This TCR came from a human donor with ulcerative colitis or Crohn's disease, or a healthy co-twin of an affected twin (not recorded which).

The CDR3 sequence: CSAGQGREQYF. The J gene is TRBJ2-7, the V gene TRBV29-1; TCRdb indicates TRBD1, and absent DNA this call remains unverified. CDR1 SQVTM and CDR2 ANQGSEA come from the germline V gene. The CDR3 totals 11 residues.